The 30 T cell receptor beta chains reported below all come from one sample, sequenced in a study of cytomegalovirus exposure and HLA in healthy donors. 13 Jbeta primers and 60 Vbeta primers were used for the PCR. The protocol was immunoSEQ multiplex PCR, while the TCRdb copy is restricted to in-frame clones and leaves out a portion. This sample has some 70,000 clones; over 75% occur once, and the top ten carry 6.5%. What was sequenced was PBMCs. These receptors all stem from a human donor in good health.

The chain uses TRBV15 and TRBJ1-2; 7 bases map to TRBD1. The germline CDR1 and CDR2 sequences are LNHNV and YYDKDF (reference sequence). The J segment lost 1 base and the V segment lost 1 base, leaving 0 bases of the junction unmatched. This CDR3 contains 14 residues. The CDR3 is CATSRGQGNYGYTF. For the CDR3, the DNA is TGTGCCACCAGCAGAGGACAGGGTAACTATGGCTACACCTTC.

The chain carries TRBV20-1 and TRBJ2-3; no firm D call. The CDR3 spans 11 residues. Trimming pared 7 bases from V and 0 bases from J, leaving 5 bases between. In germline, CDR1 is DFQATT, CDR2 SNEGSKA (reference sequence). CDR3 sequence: CSGESTDTQYF. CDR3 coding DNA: TGCAGTGGAGAGAGCACAGATACGCAGTATTTT.

The CDR3 here is CASSIRETQYF. CDR3 coding DNA: TGTGCCAGTAGTATACGGGAGACCCAGTACTTC. V gene TRBV19 combines with J gene TRBJ2-5; no definite D call. Germline-derived CDR1 and CDR2 are LNHDA and SQIVND (reference sequence). The V and J ends lost 2 bases and 5 bases respectively, with 3 bases between them. This CDR3 contains 11 residues.

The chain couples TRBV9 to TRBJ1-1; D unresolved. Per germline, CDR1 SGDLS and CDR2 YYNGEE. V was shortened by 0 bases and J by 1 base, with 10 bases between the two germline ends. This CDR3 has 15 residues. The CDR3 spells CASSVADTPNTEAFF. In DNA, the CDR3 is TGTGCCAGCAGCGTAGCTGACACCCCGAACACTGAAGCTTTCTTT.

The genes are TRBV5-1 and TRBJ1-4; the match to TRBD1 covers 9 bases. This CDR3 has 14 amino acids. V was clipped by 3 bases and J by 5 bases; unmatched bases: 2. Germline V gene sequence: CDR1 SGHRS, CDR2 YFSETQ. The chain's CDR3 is CASSYTGGNEKLFF. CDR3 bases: TGCGCCAGCAGCTATACAGGGGGCAATGAAAAACTGTTTTTT.

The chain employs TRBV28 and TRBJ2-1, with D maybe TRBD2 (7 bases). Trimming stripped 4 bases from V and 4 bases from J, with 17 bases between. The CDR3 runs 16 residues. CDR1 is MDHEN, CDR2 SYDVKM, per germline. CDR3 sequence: CASSYASGGLYNEQFF. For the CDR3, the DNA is TGTGCCAGCAGTTACGCGTCGGGGGGCCTTTACAATGAGCAGTTCTTC.

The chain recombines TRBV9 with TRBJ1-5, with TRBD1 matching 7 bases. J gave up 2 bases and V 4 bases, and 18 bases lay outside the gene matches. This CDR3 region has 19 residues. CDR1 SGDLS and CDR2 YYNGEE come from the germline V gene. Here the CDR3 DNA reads TGTGCCAGCAGCCCTCGTAGGGGGAACAGGGACAGAGGCAATCAGCCCCAGCATTTT. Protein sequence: CASSPRRGNRDRGNQPQHF.

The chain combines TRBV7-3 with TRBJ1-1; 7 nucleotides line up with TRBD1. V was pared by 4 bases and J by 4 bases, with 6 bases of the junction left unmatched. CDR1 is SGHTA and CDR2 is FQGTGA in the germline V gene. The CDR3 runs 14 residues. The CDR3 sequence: CASSSSGGLTEAFF. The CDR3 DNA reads TGTGCCAGCAGCTCTTCAGGGGGTCTCACTGAAGCTTTCTTT.

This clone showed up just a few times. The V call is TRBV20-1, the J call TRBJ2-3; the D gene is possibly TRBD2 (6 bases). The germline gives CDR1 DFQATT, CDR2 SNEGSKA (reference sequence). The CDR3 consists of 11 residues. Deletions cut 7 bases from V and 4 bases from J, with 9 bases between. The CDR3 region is CSVGTPDTQYF. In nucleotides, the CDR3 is TGCAGTGTTGGGACTCCAGATACGCAGTATTTT.

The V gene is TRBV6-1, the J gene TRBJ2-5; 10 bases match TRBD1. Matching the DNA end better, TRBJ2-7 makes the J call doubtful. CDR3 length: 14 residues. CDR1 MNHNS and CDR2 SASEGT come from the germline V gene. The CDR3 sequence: CASRGRGQGYEQYF. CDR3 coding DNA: TGTGCCAGCCGGGGGAGGGGACAGGGGTACGAGCAGTACTTC.

The CDR3 spells CASSQDRTNLQETQYF. For the CDR3, the DNA is TGTGCCAGCAGCCAGGACAGAACGAACCTGCAAGAGACCCAGTACTTC. J is TRBJ2-5 and V is TRBV7-2, with a weak D call TRBD1 (6 bases). Germline values: CDR1 SGHTA, CDR2 FQGNSA. This CDR3 has 16 residues. V lost 5 bases and J lost 2, with 18 bases in between.

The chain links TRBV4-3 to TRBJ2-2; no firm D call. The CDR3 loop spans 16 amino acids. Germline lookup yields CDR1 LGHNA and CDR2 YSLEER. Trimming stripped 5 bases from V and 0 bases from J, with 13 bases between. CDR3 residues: CASSSEVGSNTGELFF. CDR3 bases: TGCGCCAGCAGCTCCGAGGTTGGATCGAACACCGGGGAGCTGTTTTTT.

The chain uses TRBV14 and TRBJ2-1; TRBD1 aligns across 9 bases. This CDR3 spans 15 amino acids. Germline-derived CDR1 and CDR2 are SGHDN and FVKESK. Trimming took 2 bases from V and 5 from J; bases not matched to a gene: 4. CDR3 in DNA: TGTGCCAGCAGCCAAAACAGGGGGCAGAACAATGAGCAGTTCTTC. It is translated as CASSQNRGQNNEQFF. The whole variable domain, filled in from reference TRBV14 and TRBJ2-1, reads EAGVTQFPSHSVIEKGQTVTLRCDPISGHDNLYWYRRVMGKEIKFLLHFVKESKQDESGMPNNRFLAERTGGTYSTLKVQPAELEDSGVYFCASSQNRGQNNEQFFGPGTRLTVL.

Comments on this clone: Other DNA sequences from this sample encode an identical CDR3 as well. This CDR3 is CASSEQGSNQPQHF. The CDR3 coding sequence is TGTGCCAGCAGCGAACAGGGGAGCAATCAGCCCCAGCATTTT. The chain couples TRBV6-1 to TRBJ1-5; 7 nucleotides match TRBD1. The CDR3 length is 14 residues. Germline CDR1 and CDR2: MNHNS and SASEGT. Trimming at V came to 6 bases and at J to 1 base, leaving 3 bases not matched to a gene.

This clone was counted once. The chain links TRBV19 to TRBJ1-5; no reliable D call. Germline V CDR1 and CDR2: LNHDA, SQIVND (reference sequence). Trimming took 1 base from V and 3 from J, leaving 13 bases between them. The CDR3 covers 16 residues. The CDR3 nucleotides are TGTGCCAGTAGTATAGTCCACTCCACGTCCAATCAGCCCCAGCATTTT. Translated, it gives CASSIVHSTSNQPQHF.

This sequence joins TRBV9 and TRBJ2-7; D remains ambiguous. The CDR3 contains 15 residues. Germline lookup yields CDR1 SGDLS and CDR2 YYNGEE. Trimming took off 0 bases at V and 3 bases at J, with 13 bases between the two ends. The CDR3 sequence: CASSVGGVPRYEQYF. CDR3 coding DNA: TGTGCCAGCAGCGTAGGTGGAGTCCCCCGCTACGAGCAGTACTTC.

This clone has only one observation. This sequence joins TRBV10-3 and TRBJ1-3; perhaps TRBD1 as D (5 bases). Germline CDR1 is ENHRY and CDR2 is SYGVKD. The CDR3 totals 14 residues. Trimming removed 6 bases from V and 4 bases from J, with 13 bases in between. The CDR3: CAIRTSGGGNTIYF. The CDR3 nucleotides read TGTGCCATCAGGACCTCCGGGGGGGGAAACACCATATATTTT.

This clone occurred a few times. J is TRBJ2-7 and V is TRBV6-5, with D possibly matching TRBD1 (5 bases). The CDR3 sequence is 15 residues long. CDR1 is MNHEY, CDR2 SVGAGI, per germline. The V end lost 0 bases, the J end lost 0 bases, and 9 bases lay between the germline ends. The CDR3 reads CASSYSQDSSYEQYF. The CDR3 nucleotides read TGTGCCAGCAGTTACTCACAGGATAGCTCCTACGAGCAGTACTTC.

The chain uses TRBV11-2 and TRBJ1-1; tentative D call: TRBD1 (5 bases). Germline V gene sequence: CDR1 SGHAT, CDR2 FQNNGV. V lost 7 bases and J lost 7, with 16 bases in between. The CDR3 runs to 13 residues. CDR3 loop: CASTLRQTIEAFF. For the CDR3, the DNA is TGTGCCAGCACCCTCAGACAGACCATTGAAGCTTTCTTT.

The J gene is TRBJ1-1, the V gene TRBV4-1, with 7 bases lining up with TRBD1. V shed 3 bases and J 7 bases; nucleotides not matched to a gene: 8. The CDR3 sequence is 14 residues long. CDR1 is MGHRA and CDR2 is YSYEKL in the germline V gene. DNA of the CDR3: TGCGCCAGCAGCCACACCGGGACAGACCTTGAAGCTTTCTTT. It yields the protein CASSHTGTDLEAFF.

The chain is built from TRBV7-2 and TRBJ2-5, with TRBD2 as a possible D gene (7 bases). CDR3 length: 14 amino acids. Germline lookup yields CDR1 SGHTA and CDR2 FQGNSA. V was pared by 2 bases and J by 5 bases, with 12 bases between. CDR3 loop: CASSLTGGGETQYF. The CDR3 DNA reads TGTGCCAGCAGCTTAACGGGGGGCGGGGAGACCCAGTACTTC.

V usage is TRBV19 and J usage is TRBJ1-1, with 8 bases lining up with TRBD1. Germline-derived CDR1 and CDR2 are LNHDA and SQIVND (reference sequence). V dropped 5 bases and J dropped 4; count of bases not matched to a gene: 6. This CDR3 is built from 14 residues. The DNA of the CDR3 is TGTGCCAGTAGTGTTCAGGGGGCTGGCACTGAAGCTTTCTTT. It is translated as CASSVQGAGTEAFF.

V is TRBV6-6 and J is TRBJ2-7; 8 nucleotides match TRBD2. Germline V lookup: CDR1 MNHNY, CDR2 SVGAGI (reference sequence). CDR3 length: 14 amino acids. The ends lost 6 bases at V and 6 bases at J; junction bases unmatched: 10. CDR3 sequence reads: CASSWSGGRGEQYF. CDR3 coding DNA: TGTGCCAGCAGCTGGAGCGGGGGTAGGGGCGAGCAGTACTTC.

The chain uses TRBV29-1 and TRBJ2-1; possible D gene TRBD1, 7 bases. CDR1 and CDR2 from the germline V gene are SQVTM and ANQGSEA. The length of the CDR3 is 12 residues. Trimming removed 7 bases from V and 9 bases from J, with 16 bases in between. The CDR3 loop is CSGPGGAGEQFF. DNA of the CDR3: TGCAGCGGCCCAGGGGGAGCGGGTGAGCAGTTCTTC.

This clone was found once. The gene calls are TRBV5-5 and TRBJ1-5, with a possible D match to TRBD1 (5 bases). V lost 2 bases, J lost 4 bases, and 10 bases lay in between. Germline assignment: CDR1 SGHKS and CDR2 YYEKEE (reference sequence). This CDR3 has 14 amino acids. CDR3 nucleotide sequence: TGTGCCAGCAGCTTACGGGGGGGTAATCAGCCCCAGCATTTT. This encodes CASSLRGGNQPQHF.

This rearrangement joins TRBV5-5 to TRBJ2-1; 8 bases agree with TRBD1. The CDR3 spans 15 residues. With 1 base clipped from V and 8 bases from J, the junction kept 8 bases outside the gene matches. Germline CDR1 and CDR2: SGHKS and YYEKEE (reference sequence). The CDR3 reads CASSLRQGAGDEQFF. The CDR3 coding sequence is TGTGCCAGCAGCTTGAGGCAGGGGGCTGGGGATGAGCAGTTCTTC.

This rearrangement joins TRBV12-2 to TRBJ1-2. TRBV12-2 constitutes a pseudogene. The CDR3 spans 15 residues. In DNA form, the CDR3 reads TGTGCAAGTCGCTTAGCGATCGCCAGACGGCGGGGCTACACCTTC. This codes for CASRLAIARRRGYTF.

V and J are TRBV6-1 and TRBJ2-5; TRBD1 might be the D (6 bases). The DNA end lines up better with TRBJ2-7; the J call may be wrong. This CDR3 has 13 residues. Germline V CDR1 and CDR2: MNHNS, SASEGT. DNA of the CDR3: TGTGCCAGCAGCCCGGGACACAGTCGCGAGCAGTACTTC. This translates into CASSPGHSREQYF.

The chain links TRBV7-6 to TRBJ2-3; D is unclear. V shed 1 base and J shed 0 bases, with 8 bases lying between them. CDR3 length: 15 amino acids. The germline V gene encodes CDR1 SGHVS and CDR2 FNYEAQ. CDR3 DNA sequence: TGTGCCAGCAGCTTAGGACTCGCGAGCACAGATACGCAGTATTTT. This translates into CASSLGLASTDTQYF.

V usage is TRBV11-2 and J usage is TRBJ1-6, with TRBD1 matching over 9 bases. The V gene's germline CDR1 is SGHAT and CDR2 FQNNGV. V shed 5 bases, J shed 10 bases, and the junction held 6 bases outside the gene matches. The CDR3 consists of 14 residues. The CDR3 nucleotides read TGTGCCAGCAGCCCGGGACAGGGAAGGTCACCCCTCCACTTT. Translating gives CASSPGQGRSPLHF. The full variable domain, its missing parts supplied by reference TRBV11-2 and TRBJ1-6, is EAGVAQSPRYKIIEKRQSVAFWCNPISGHATLYWYQQILGQGPKLLIQFQNNGVVDDSQLPKDRFSAERLKGVDSTLKIQPAKLEDSAVYLCASSPGQGRSPLHFGNGTRLTVT.